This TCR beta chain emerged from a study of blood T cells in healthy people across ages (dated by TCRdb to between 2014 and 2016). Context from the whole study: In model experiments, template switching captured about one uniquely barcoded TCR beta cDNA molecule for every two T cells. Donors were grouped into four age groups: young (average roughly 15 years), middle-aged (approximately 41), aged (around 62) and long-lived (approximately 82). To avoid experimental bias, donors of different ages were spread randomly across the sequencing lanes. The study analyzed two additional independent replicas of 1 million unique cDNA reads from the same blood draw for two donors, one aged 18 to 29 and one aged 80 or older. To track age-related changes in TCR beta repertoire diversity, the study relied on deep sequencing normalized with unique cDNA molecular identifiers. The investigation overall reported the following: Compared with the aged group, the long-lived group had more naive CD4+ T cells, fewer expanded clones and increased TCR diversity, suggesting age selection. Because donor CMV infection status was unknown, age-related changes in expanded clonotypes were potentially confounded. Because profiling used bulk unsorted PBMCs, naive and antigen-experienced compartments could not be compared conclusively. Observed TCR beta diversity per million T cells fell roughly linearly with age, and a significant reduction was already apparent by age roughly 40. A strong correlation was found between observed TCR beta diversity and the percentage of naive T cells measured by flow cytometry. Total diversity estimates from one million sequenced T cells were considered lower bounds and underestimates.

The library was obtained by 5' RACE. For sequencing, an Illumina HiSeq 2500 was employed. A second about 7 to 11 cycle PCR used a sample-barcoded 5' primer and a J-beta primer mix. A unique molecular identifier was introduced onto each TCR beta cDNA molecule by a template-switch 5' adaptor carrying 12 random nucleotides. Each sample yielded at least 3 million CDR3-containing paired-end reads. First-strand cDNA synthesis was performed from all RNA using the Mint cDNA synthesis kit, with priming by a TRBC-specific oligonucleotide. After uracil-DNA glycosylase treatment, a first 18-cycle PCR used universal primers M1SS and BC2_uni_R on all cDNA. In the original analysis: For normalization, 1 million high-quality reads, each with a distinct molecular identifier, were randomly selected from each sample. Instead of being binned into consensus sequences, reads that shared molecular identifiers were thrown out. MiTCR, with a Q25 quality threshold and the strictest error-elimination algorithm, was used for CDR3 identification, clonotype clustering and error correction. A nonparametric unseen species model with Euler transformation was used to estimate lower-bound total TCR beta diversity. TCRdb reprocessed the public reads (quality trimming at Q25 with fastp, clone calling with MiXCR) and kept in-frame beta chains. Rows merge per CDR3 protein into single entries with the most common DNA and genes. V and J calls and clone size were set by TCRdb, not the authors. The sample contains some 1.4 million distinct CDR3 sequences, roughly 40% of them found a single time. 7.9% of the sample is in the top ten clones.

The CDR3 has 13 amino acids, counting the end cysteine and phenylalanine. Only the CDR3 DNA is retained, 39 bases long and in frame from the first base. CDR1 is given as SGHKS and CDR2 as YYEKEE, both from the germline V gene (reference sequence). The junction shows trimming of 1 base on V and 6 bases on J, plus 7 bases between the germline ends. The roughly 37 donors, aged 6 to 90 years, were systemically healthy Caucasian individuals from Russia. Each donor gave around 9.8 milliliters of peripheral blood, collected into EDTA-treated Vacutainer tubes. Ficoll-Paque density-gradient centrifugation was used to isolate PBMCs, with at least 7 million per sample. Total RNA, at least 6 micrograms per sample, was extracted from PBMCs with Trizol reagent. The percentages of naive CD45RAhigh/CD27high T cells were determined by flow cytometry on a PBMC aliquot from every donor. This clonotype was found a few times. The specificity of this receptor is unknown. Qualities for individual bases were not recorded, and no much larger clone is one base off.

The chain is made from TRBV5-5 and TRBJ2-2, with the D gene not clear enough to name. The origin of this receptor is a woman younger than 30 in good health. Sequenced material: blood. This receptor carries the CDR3 CASSLLLAGELFF. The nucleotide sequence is TGTGCCAGCAGCTTGTTGCTGGCCGGGGAGCTGTTTTTT. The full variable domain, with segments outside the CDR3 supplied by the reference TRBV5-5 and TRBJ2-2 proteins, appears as DAGVTQSPTHLIKTRGQQVTLRCSPISGHKSVSWYQQVLGQGPQFIFQYYEKEERGRGNFPDRFSARQFPNYSSELNVNALLLGDSALYLCASSLLLAGELFFGEGSRLTVL.